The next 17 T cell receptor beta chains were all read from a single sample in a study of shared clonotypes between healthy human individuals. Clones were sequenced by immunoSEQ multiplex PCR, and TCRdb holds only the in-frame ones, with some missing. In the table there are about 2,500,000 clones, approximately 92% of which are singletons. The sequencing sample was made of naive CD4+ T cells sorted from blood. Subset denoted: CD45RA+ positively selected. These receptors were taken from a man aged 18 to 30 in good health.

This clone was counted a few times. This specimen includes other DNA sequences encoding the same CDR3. Written as DNA, the CDR3 is TGTGCCAGCAGTGAATCTCAGCCCCAGCATTTT. This gives the protein CASSESQPQHF. V and J are TRBV2 and TRBJ1-5; no definite D call. The CDR3 totals 11 residues. CDR1 and CDR2 from the germline V gene are SNHLY and FYNNEI. The V end was cut by 2 bases, the J end by 6 bases, with 2 bases between. The complete variable domain, with remaining parts taken from reference TRBV2 and TRBJ1-5, reads EPEVTQTPSHQVTQMGQEVILRCVPISNHLYFYWYRQILGQKVEFLVSFYNNEISEKSEIFDDQFSVERPDGSNFTLKIRSTKLEDSAMYFCASSESQPQHFGDGTRLSIL.

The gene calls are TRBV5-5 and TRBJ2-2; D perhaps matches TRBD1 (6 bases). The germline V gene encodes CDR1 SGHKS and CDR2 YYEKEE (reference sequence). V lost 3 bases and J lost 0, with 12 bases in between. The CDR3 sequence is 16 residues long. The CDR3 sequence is CASSWGQGTNTGELFF. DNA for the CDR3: TGTGCCAGCAGCTGGGGGCAGGGGACGAACACCGGGGAGCTGTTTTTT.

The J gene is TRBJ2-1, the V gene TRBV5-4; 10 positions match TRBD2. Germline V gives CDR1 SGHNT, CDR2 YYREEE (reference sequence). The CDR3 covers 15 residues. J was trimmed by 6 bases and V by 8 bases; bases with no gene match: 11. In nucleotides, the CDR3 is TGTGCCAGTCAAGCGGGGGGGATAGTTGGCAATGAGCAGTTCTTC. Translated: CASQAGGIVGNEQFF.

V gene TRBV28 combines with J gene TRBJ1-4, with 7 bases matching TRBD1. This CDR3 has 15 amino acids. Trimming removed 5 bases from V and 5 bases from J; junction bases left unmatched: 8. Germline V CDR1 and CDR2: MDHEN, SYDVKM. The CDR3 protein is CASSTLTGQNEKLFF. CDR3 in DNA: TGTGCCAGCAGTACTTTGACAGGGCAAAATGAAAAACTGTTTTTT.

The CDR3 nucleotides read TGTGCCAGCAGCCCGGGGGGCTTGGGTGATCAGCCCCAGCATTTT. It specifies CASSPGGLGDQPQHF. This sequence joins TRBV5-5 and TRBJ1-5; D is perhaps TRBD1 (6 bases). Germline CDR1 reads SGHKS; CDR2 reads YYEKEE (reference sequence). CDR3 length: 15 amino acids. V was cut by 4 bases and J by 5 bases, with 16 bases left in between.

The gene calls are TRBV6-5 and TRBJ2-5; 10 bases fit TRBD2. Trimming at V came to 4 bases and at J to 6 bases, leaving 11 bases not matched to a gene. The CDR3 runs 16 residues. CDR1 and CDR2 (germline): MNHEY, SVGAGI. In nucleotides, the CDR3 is TGTGCCAGCAGTTCCCCTTTACTAGCGGGGCCGAAGACCCAGTACTTC. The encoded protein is CASSSPLLAGPKTQYF.

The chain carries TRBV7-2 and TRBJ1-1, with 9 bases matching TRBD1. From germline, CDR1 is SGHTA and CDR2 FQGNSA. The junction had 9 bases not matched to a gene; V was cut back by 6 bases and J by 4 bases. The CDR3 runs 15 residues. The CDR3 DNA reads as TGTGCCAGCAGACCTGGACAGGGGCGAGGCACTGAAGCTTTCTTT. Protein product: CASRPGQGRGTEAFF.

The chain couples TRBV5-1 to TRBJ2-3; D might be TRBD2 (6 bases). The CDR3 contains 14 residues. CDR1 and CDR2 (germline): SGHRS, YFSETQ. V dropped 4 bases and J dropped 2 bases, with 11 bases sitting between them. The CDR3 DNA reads TGCGCCAGCAGCCTTCGGAGGGCCACAGATACGCAGTATTTT. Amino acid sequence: CASSLRRATDTQYF.

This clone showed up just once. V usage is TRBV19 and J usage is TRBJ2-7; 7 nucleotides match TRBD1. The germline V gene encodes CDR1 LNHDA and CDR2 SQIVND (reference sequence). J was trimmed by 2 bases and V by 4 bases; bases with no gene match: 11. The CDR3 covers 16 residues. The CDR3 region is CASSSGSGQRAYEQYF. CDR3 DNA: TGTGCCAGTAGTAGTGGGTCGGGACAGAGAGCCTACGAGCAGTACTTC.

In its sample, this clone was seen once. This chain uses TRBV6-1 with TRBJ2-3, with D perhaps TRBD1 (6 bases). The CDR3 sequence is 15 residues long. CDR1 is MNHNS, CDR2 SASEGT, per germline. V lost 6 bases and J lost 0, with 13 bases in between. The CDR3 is CASRPKGVSTDTQYF. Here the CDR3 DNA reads TGTGCCAGCAGACCGAAGGGGGTGAGCACAGATACGCAGTATTTT.

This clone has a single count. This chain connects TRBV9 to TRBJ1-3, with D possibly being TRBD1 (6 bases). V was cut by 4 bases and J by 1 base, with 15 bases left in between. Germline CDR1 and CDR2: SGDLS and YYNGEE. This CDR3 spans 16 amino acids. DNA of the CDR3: TGTGCCAGCAGCCCCCGGGGGGGGCTATCTGGAAACACCATATATTTT. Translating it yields CASSPRGGLSGNTIYF.

The CDR3 reads CASRETGGSEKLFF. The CDR3 DNA sequence: TGTGCCAGTCGCGAAACAGGGGGCAGTGAAAAACTGTTTTTT. V is TRBV19 and J is TRBJ1-4; 9 bases fit TRBD1. The V gene end was trimmed by 8 bases and the J gene end by 7 bases; junction bases not matched to a gene: 8. Germline V lookup: CDR1 LNHDA, CDR2 SQIVND (reference sequence). This CDR3 comprises 14 residues.

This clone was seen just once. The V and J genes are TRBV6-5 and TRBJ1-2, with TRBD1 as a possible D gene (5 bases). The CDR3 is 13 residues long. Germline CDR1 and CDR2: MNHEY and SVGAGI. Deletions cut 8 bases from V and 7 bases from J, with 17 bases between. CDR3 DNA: TGTGCCAGCTTACCGGGGCGATTTGGTGGCTACACCTTC. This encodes CASLPGRFGGYTF.

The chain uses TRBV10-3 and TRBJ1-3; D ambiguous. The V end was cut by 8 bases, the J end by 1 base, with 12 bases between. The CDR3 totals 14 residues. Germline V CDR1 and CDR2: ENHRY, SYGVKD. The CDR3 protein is CAIFGPVSGNTIYF. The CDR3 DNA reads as TGTGCCATCTTTGGCCCCGTTTCTGGAAACACCATATATTTT.

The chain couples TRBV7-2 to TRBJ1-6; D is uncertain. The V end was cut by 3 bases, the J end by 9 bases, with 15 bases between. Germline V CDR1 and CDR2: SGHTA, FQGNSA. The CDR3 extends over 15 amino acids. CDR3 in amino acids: CASSFRVGYSSPLHF. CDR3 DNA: TGTGCCAGCAGCTTCCGGGTAGGGTATTCTTCACCCCTCCACTTT.

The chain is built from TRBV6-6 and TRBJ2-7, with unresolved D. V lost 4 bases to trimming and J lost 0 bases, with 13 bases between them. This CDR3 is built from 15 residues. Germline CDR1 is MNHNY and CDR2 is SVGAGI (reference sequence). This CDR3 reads CASSFLDGSSYEQYF. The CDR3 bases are TGTGCCAGCAGTTTCCTAGACGGCAGCTCCTACGAGCAGTACTTC.

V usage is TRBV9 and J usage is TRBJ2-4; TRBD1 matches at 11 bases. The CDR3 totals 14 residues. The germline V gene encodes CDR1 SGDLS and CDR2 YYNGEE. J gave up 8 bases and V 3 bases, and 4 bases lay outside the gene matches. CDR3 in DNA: TGTGCCAGCAGCGCCGGGACAGGGGGTTACATTCAGTACTTC. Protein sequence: CASSAGTGGYIQYF.